These 30 T cell receptor beta chains were all obtained from the same sample, sequenced in a study of breast tumors, draining lymph nodes, adjacent tissues. TCRdb passed the multiplex PCR reads through MiXCR, listing each CDR3 protein once. The sample carries 200,000 to 250,000 distinct CDR3 sequences, less than 45% recorded once. Samples came from axillary lymph nodes draining the breast cancer. The sequenced material came from axillary lymph node tissue. The receptors stem from a female donor with breast cancer. Some clones in this sample may be carry-over from other donors' samples.

CDR3 loop: CASSIWDRVDNEQFF. The CDR3 DNA reads TGTGCCAGTAGTATTTGGGACAGGGTGGACAATGAGCAGTTCTTC. V gene TRBV19 combines with J gene TRBJ2-1; 9 nucleotides agree with TRBD1. The CDR3 has 15 amino acids. CDR1 and CDR2 (germline): LNHDA, SQIVND (reference sequence). V was pared by 3 bases and J by 5 bases, with 5 bases of the junction left unmatched.

This clonotype was seen repeatedly, ten times or more. The chain has TRBV7-9 and TRBJ2-2; D may be TRBD1 or TRBD2 (7 bases each). V lost 5 bases and J lost 9, with 19 bases in between. The CDR3 consists of 15 residues. Looked up from germline, CDR1 is SEHNR and CDR2 is FQNEAQ (reference sequence). The DNA for the CDR3 is TGTGCCAGCAGCCATCCGGACAGGCGGGAGAGGGAGCTGTTTTTT. Its protein is CASSHPDRRERELFF.

This clonotype was observed at least ten times. The chain uses TRBV20-1 and TRBJ1-5; D ambiguous. Germline V CDR1 and CDR2: DFQATT, SNEGSKA (reference sequence). The CDR3 spans 13 residues. The V and J ends lost 4 bases and 3 bases respectively, with 10 bases between them. CDR3 residues: CSAIWSANQPQHF. As DNA, the CDR3 is TGCAGTGCTATCTGGTCAGCCAATCAGCCCCAGCATTTT.

The V call is TRBV24-1, the J call TRBJ2-1; TRBD2 matches at 11 bases. CDR1 KGHDR and CDR2 SFDVKD come from the germline V gene. The CDR3 covers 17 residues. Trimming removed 3 bases from V and 6 bases from J; junction bases left unmatched: 9. The CDR3, as DNA: TGTGCCACCAGTGATGGGCTAGCGGGGGGCACAATCAATGAGCAGTTCTTC. It yields the protein CATSDGLAGGTINEQFF.

At least ten counts were recorded for this clonotype. V and J are TRBV24-1 and TRBJ2-1, with 8 bases that match TRBD1. The CDR3 is made up of 13 amino acids. V shed 9 bases, J shed 7 bases, and the junction held 7 bases outside the gene matches. Germline CDR1 reads KGHDR; CDR2 reads SFDVKD. DNA of the CDR3: TGTGCCACCGGGCAGGGGGCGTGGAATGAGCAGTTCTTC. This encodes CATGQGAWNEQFF.

Worth noting for this clonotype: A single base separates this from a much larger clone, so it may be a read error. This chain connects TRBV5-6 to TRBJ2-1; 7 nucleotides align to TRBD1. J was trimmed by 7 bases and V by 4 bases; bases with no gene match: 11. There are 15 residues in the CDR3. The germline V gene encodes CDR1 SGHDT and CDR2 YYEEEE. The CDR3 DNA sequence: TGTGCCAGCAGCAAAACAGGGGCCGAGTTAAATGAGCAGTTCTTC. Translated: CASSKTGAELNEQFF.

The sample holds many counts of this clonotype. Here the CDR3 reads CASSAGQGIYEKLFF. Written as DNA, the CDR3 is TGTGCCAGCAGCGCCGGACAGGGGATATATGAAAAACTGTTTTTT. J is TRBJ1-4 and V is TRBV7-2; 9 positions match TRBD1. The V and J ends lost 5 bases and 6 bases, in that order; junction bases with no gene match: 7. Germline CDR1 is SGHTA and CDR2 is FQGNSA. CDR3 length: 15 amino acids.

This clonotype was seen at least ten times. V and J are TRBV20-1 and TRBJ1-5; 8 nucleotides match TRBD1. The CDR3 is made up of 17 amino acids. After removal of 4 bases from V and 0 bases from J, the junction contained 11 bases not matched to a gene. CDR1 is DFQATT and CDR2 is SNEGSKA in the germline V gene (reference sequence). CDR3 in DNA: TGCAGTGCTACGGACAGGGTGGGGCCAAATAGCAATCAGCCCCAGCATTTT. It codes for CSATDRVGPNSNQPQHF.

The chain has TRBV20-1 and TRBJ2-3, with TRBD1 matching 8 bases. Germline V lookup: CDR1 DFQATT, CDR2 SNEGSKA (reference sequence). The CDR3 consists of 17 residues. Losses at the gene ends were 0 bases for V and 11 bases for J; bases not matched to a gene: 19. Written as DNA, the CDR3 is TGCAGTGCTAGAGACCTCCGTTTAGACAGGGGATCAGATGTGCAGTATTTT. It is translated as CSARDLRLDRGSDVQYF.

This clonotype was detected ten times or more. The V and J genes are TRBV9 and TRBJ1-4; D gene unclear. The V and J ends lost 0 bases and 1 base respectively, with 7 bases between them. Per the germline V gene, CDR1 is SGDLS and CDR2 is YYNGEE. This CDR3 region has 15 residues. CDR3 sequence (DNA): TGTGCCAGCAGCGTAGCGCTCGGAACTAATGAAAAACTGTTTTTT. Its translation: CASSVALGTNEKLFF.

This clonotype was observed at least ten times. The chain uses TRBV4-2 and TRBJ2-2; no definite D call. The germline gives CDR1 LGHNA, CDR2 YNFKEQ. Trimming shortened V by 3 bases and J by 1 base, and 9 bases separated the two germline ends. This CDR3 is 15 amino acids long. CDR3 loop: CASSHWQLNTGELFF. The CDR3 DNA reads as TGTGCCAGCAGCCATTGGCAGCTGAACACCGGGGAGCTGTTTTTT.

This clonotype showed up many times. At one end, the junction sequence differs from germline, possibly due to a read error. The chain uses TRBV5-1 and TRBJ2-2; possibly TRBD1 for D (6 bases). This CDR3 spans 14 amino acids. Germline CDR1 reads SGHRS; CDR2 reads YFSETQ. CDR3 DNA sequence: TGTGCCAGCAGCTTGACAGGGAACACCGGGGAGCTGTTTTTT. Translating it yields CASSLTGNTGELFF.

In this sample, this clonotype turned up many times. With a much larger clone just one base away, this may be a read error. The conserved final phenylalanine or tryptophan is absent from the CDR3, which likely points to a read error. J is TRBJ2-1 and V is TRBV14; 8 nucleotides match TRBD1. This CDR3 region has 13 residues. The V and J ends lost 7 bases and 7 bases, in that order; junction bases with no gene match: 6. Germline CDR1 reads SGHDN; CDR2 reads FVKESK. DNA for the CDR3: TGTGCCAGCATCCTGGACAGGGAAAATGAGCAGTTCTCC. Protein sequence: CASILDRENEQFS.

This clonotype occurred many times. The rearrangement links TRBV6-1 to TRBJ2-7, with D unresolved. V gave up 6 bases and J gave up 6 bases, with 24 bases separating them. The germline CDR1 and CDR2 sequences are MNHNS and SASEGT. CDR3 length: 16 amino acids. The CDR3 region is CASSPWIAGSGSEQYF. DNA of the CDR3: TGTGCCAGCAGCCCTTGGATTGCTGGCTCAGGATCCGAGCAGTACTTC.

The chain has TRBV24-1 and TRBJ2-3, with 8 bases that match TRBD1. Germline trimming cut 4 bases from V and 11 bases from J; bases unmatched to any gene: 13. The V gene's germline CDR1 is KGHDR and CDR2 SFDVKD. This CDR3 has 15 residues. The CDR3 spells CATSDPGTGNNEQYF. The CDR3 DNA reads TGTGCCACCAGTGACCCCGGGACAGGTAACAATGAGCAGTATTTT.

This clonotype was observed many times. The chain combines TRBV7-9 with TRBJ2-7; 7 nucleotides match TRBD2. The CDR3 runs 14 residues. The junction had 6 bases not matched to a gene; V was cut back by 0 bases and J by 7 bases. Germline CDR1 SEHNR, CDR2 FQNEAQ (reference sequence). The CDR3 DNA is TGTGCCAGCAGCTTAGCGGGAGGGCCTGGGGAGCAGTACTTC. Its protein product is CASSLAGGPGEQYF.

There are many counts of this clonotype. The chain uses TRBV29-1 and TRBJ2-5, with a possible D match to TRBD1 (6 bases). V was trimmed by 1 base and J by 5 bases, leaving 17 bases between them. The CDR3 loop spans 15 amino acids. Germline V gene data show CDR1 as SQVTM and CDR2 as ANQGSEA. CDR3 DNA: TGCAGCGTTGAAGGGACAGCCGGCGAGTGGGAGACCCAGTACTTC. It encodes CSVEGTAGEWETQYF.

This clonotype occurred many times. J is TRBJ1-6 and V is TRBV5-8, with D unclear. This CDR3 contains 15 residues. CDR1 is SGHTS and CDR2 is YDEGEE in the germline V gene. V shed 4 bases and J shed 5 bases, with 13 bases lying between them. The CDR3 loop reads CASSPDRYDNSPLHF. CDR3 DNA sequence: TGTGCCAGCAGCCCGGACCGATATGATAATTCACCCCTCCACTTT.

In its sample, this clonotype was seen many times. This chain connects TRBV20-1 to TRBJ2-2; 8 nucleotides match TRBD2. V shed 3 bases and J 0 bases; nucleotides not matched to a gene: 0. The germline V gene encodes CDR1 DFQATT and CDR2 SNEGSKA (reference sequence). This CDR3 comprises 14 residues. The CDR3 reads CSASGRANTGELFF. In DNA form, the CDR3 reads TGCAGTGCTAGCGGGAGGGCGAACACCGGGGAGCTGTTTTTT.

In its sample, this clonotype was seen many times. The chain joins TRBV6-6 to TRBJ1-5, with 7 bases identical to TRBD1. Germline values: CDR1 MNHNY, CDR2 SVGAGI (reference sequence). The ends lost 7 bases at V and 5 bases at J; junction bases unmatched: 8. The CDR3 is made up of 14 amino acids. CDR3 loop: CASKGQSLDQPQHF. As DNA, the CDR3 is TGTGCCAGCAAGGGACAGTCGCTCGATCAGCCCCAGCATTTT.

CDR3 region: CASSVGQGLGTEAFF. In DNA form, the CDR3 reads TGTGCCAGCAGTGTCGGACAGGGGTTAGGGACTGAAGCTTTCTTT. The chain employs TRBV6-5 and TRBJ1-1; TRBD1 matches 9 bases. V lost 5 bases and J lost 5; bases outside the gene matches: 9. The CDR3 is 15 amino acids. The germline CDR1 and CDR2 sequences are MNHEY and SVGAGI.

The rearrangement uses TRBV28 and TRBJ2-7; D is undetermined. The CDR3 is 12 amino acids. V lost 8 bases, J lost 3 bases, and 11 bases lay in between. Germline CDR1 is MDHEN and CDR2 is SYDVKM. The CDR3 region has the DNA TGTGCCAGCCGTAAGGGCATCTACGAGCAGTACTTC. As protein: CASRKGIYEQYF.

This clonotype was counted only a few times. A read error may explain this, as a much larger clone is one base away. J is TRBJ1-4 and V is TRBV5-1; the D is unclear. The germline V gene has CDR1 SGHRS and CDR2 YFSETQ. The CDR3 contains 13 residues. The CDR3 DNA reads as TGCGCCAGCAGAGGTTCAACTAATGAAAACCTGTTTTTT. This encodes CASRGSTNENLFF.

This clonotype was counted between two and nine times. V is TRBV5-1 and J is TRBJ1-1; D is unclear. Trimming took 3 bases from V and 4 from J, leaving 16 bases between them. The germline V gene has CDR1 SGHRS and CDR2 YFSETQ. This CDR3 is built from 15 residues. CDR3 DNA: TGCGCCAGCAGCTCGGACCCTGCGGGTAGCACTGAAGCTTTCTTT. It yields the protein CASSSDPAGSTEAFF.

This clonotype appeared many times. The genes are TRBV2 and TRBJ1-1; D not resolved. Germline lookup yields CDR1 SNHLY and CDR2 FYNNEI. CDR3 size: 13 residues. The V end lost 2 bases, the J end lost 0 bases, and 4 bases lay between the germline ends. The CDR3 sequence: CASSESVNTEAFF. For the CDR3, the DNA is TGTGCCAGCAGTGAATCCGTGAACACTGAAGCTTTCTTT.

Regarding this clonotype: Since a much larger clone is just one base distant, this may be a read error. V is TRBV20-1 and J is TRBJ2-1; D call uncertain. Germline loops: CDR1 DFQATT, CDR2 SNEGSKA (reference sequence). This CDR3 comprises 15 residues. Trimming removed 0 bases from V and 7 bases from J, with 16 bases in between. The CDR3 region is CSARDPVAEVNEQFF. CDR3 coding DNA: TGCAGTGCTAGAGATCCCGTGGCGGAAGTAAATGAGCAGTTCTTC.

This clonotype was observed at least ten times. The chain employs TRBV15 and TRBJ2-5; 14 bases match TRBD2. Germline CDR1 LNHNV, CDR2 YYDKDF (reference sequence). The CDR3 runs to 17 residues. V lost 2 bases, J lost 3 bases, and 5 bases stayed unmatched. Here the CDR3 reads CATSRLRLAGGKETQYF. CDR3 nucleotides: TGTGCCACCAGCAGACTCCGACTAGCGGGGGGGAAAGAGACCCAGTACTTC.

In its sample, this clonotype was seen many times. The chain joins TRBV29-1 to TRBJ2-1; D unresolved. Germline V gene data show CDR1 as SQVTM and CDR2 as ANQGSEA. V was clipped by 4 bases and J by 5 bases, with 6 bases between them. The CDR3 is made up of 11 amino acids. The CDR3 region is CSVVSHNEQFF. CDR3 sequence (DNA): TGCAGCGTTGTTTCGCACAATGAGCAGTTCTTC.

At least ten counts were recorded for this clonotype. The chain has TRBV12-3 or TRBV12-4 and TRBJ2-7, with TRBD1 matching over 7 bases. V gave up 3 bases and J gave up 1 base; unmatched junction bases: 6. The CDR3 runs to 15 residues. The CDR3 nucleotides read TGTGCCAGCAGTTTTCAGGGGGTGGCTTCCTACGAGCAGTACTTC. Amino acid sequence: CASSFQGVASYEQYF.

This clonotype came up many times. The chain links TRBV19 to TRBJ2-5; weak D call: TRBD2 (6 bases). The V end lost 3 bases, the J end lost 5 bases, and 19 bases lay between the germline ends. This CDR3 has 16 residues. Looked up from germline, CDR1 is LNHDA and CDR2 is SQIVND (reference sequence). The CDR3 DNA sequence: TGTGCCAGTAGTATTTCATCTAGGACTAATGGGGAGACCCAGTACTTC. Protein: CASSISSRTNGETQYF.